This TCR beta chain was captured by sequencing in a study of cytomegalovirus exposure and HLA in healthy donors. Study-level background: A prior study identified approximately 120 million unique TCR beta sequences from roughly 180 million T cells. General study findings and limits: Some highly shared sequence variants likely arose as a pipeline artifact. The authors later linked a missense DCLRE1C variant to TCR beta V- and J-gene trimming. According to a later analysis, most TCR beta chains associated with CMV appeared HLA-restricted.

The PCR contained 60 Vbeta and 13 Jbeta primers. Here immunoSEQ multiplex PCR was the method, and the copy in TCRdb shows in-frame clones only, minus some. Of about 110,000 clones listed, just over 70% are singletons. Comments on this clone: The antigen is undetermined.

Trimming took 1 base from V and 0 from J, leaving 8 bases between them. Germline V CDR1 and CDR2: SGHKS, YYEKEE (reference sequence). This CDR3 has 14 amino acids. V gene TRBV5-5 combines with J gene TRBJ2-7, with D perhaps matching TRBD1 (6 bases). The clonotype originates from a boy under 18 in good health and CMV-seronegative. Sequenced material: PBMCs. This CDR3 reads CASSLTGSSYEQYF. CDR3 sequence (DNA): TGTGCCAGCAGCTTGACAGGGAGCTCCTACGAGCAGTACTTC.